Listed here are 30 T cell receptor beta chains from one sample, sequenced in a study of blood T cell repertoires in COVID-19. Libraries were prepared by immunoSEQ multiplex PCR; TCRdb keeps only in-frame clonotypes and omits some of them. This repertoire shows tens of thousands of clones, around nine tenths found once; its top ten account for around 19%. The material sequenced was peripheral blood. The receptors were sampled from a woman of 80 years or more with acute or convalescent COVID-19.

This chain links TRBV28 with TRBJ1-2, with TRBD1 identical over 7 bases. V was pared by 3 bases and J by 3 bases, with 10 bases of the junction left unmatched. CDR1 is MDHEN and CDR2 is SYDVKM in the germline V gene. The CDR3 extends over 16 amino acids. The chain's CDR3 is CASSFQWTGQHYGYTF. The CDR3 nucleotides read TGTGCCAGCAGTTTCCAATGGACGGGACAGCACTATGGCTACACCTTC.

The chain uses TRBV11-2 and TRBJ2-5; TRBD2 matches at 10 bases. Germline V lookup: CDR1 SGHAT, CDR2 FQNNGV. The CDR3 extends over 14 amino acids. The V segment lost 1 base and the J segment 5 bases; nucleotides outside the gene matches: 1. The CDR3 sequence is CASSLVSGGETQYF. DNA for the CDR3: TGTGCCAGCAGCTTAGTTAGCGGGGGGGAGACCCAGTACTTC. Full variable domain (missing parts from reference TRBV11-2 and TRBJ2-5): EAGVAQSPRYKIIEKRQSVAFWCNPISGHATLYWYQQILGQGPKLLIQFQNNGVVDDSQLPKDRFSAERLKGVDSTLKIQPAKLEDSAVYLCASSLVSGGETQYFGPGTRLLVL.

The chain couples TRBV19 to TRBJ2-2; D remains ambiguous. Trimming stripped 4 bases from V and 8 bases from J, with 8 bases between. This CDR3 contains 12 residues. From germline, CDR1 is LNHDA and CDR2 SQIVND (reference sequence). The chain's CDR3 is CASSSYRGELFF. CDR3 in DNA: TGTGCCAGTAGTAGCTACCGGGGGGAGCTGTTTTTT. The full variable domain, its missing parts supplied by reference TRBV19 and TRBJ2-2, is DGGITQSPKYLFRKEGQNVTLSCEQNLNHDAMYWYRQDPGQGLRLIYYSQIVNDFQKGDIAEGYSVSREKKESFPLTVTSAQKNPTAFYLCASSSYRGELFFGEGSRLTVL.

This clone was counted between two and nine times. V is TRBV5-1 and J is TRBJ1-2; 9 bases map to TRBD1. This CDR3 contains 14 residues. CDR1 and CDR2 (germline): SGHRS, YFSETQ. The V and J ends lost 4 bases and 5 bases, in that order; junction bases with no gene match: 6. The CDR3 DNA reads TGCGCCAGCAGCCCACAGGGGGCTGGGTATGGCTACACCTTC. This translates into CASSPQGAGYGYTF.

This sequence joins TRBV6-5 and TRBJ2-7; 10 bases are shared with TRBD1. CDR1 and CDR2 (germline): MNHEY, SVGAGI. The CDR3 runs 14 residues. With 6 bases clipped from V and 4 bases from J, the junction kept 6 bases outside the gene matches. The CDR3 coding sequence is TGTGCCAGCAGAGCCGGGACAGGGGTTTACGAGCAGTACTTC. It translates to CASRAGTGVYEQYF.

This chain links TRBV21-1 with TRBJ1-6; the table's TRBD1 call for D was not verified on the DNA. TRBV21-1 is classified as a pseudogene. CDR3 size: 17 residues. The CDR3 DNA is TGTGCCAGCACCGGAAAAAATGGGACAGGGGATAATTCACCCCTCCACTTT. Translation gives CASTGKNGTGDNSPLHF.

The J gene is TRBJ1-5, the V gene TRBV21-1; the table assigns TRBD1, which was not confirmed against the DNA. TRBV21-1 counts as a pseudogene. The CDR3 runs 15 residues. This chain's CDR3 is CAILDGDRDYQPQHF. As DNA, the CDR3 is TGTGCCATCCTCGATGGTGACAGGGATTATCAGCCCCAGCATTTT.

The chain carries TRBV5-1 and TRBJ2-7; TRBD1 might be the D (5 bases). The germline CDR1 and CDR2 sequences are SGHRS and YFSETQ. The CDR3 spans 14 residues. The ends were cut back, 2 bases at V and 3 bases at J, with 12 bases in the middle. The CDR3 DNA reads as TGCGCCAGCAGCTTAGGGGCCTCCCTCTACGAGCAGTACTTC. It yields the protein CASSLGASLYEQYF.

The rearrangement links TRBV23-1 to TRBJ2-3, with TRBD2 identical over 15 bases. TRBV23-1 is an ORF; its function is uncertain. The CDR3 runs 15 residues. V trimming: 6 bases; J trimming: 9 bases; junction bases outside the gene matches: 7. The CDR3 here is CASRGLAGGPRTQYF. DNA of the CDR3: TGCGCCAGCAGAGGACTAGCGGGGGGGCCTAGGACGCAGTATTTT.

Here the CDR3 DNA reads TGTGCCAGCAGCTTGGGCAGGGACACCGGGGAGCTGTTTTTT. Translating it yields CASSLGRDTGELFF. The chain couples TRBV5-8 to TRBJ2-2, with D possibly being TRBD1 (5 bases). Germline CDR1 and CDR2: SGHTS and YDEGEE. This CDR3 spans 14 amino acids. V was pared by 0 bases and J by 3 bases, with 6 bases between.

The rearrangement uses TRBV19 and TRBJ2-7; 10 nucleotides agree with TRBD1. Trimming cost V 7 bases and J 3 bases; bases outside gene matches: 9. From germline, CDR1 is LNHDA and CDR2 SQIVND (reference sequence). The CDR3 runs to 15 residues. CDR3 sequence (DNA): TGTGCCAGTACTATGACAGGGGGCGTTAGCTACGAGCAGTACTTC. Translation: CASTMTGGVSYEQYF.

CDR3 loop: CASTSGTGTRNSPLHF. As DNA, the CDR3 is TGCGCCAGCACCTCCGGGACAGGGACTAGAAATTCACCCCTCCACTTT. The chain recombines TRBV5-1 with TRBJ1-6, with 9 bases matching TRBD1. The CDR3 covers 16 residues. Germline V gene lookup returns CDR1 SGHRS and CDR2 YFSETQ. V lost 6 bases and J lost 7; bases outside the gene matches: 11.

J is TRBJ1-4 and V is TRBV5-8; D unresolved. CDR1 is SGHTS and CDR2 is YDEGEE in the germline V gene. With 0 bases removed from V and 1 base from J, the gap between germline ends came to 13 bases. The CDR3 runs to 17 residues. The CDR3 region has the DNA TGTGCCAGCAGCTTGGGCAGGCGGGGAGTAACTAATGAAAAACTGTTTTTT. Translating gives CASSLGRRGVTNEKLFF.

V is TRBV3-1 (or the pseudogene TRBV3-2) and J is TRBJ2-7, with 7 bases aligning to TRBD1. Germline-derived CDR1 and CDR2 are LGHDT and YNNKEL (reference sequence). V lost 5 bases to trimming and J lost 1 base; unmatched junction nucleotides: 11. CDR3 length: 16 residues. The CDR3 reads CASSSGQAAHSYEQYF. As DNA, the CDR3 is TGTGCCAGCAGCTCAGGACAGGCCGCCCATTCCTACGAGCAGTACTTC.

This chain connects TRBV7-9 to TRBJ2-7; possibly TRBD2 for D (6 bases). CDR3 length: 15 amino acids. Germline CDR1 is SEHNR and CDR2 is FQNEAQ (reference sequence). The V and J ends lost 1 base and 6 bases respectively, with 16 bases between them. The CDR3: CASSLVNGGSGEQYF. CDR3 bases: TGTGCCAGCAGCTTAGTCAACGGGGGTTCCGGCGAGCAGTACTTC.

The rearrangement links TRBV7-2 to TRBJ2-7; 10 nucleotides align to TRBD2. Unmatched junction bases numbered 7, after V lost 5 bases and J lost 3 bases. CDR1 and CDR2 from the germline V gene are SGHTA and FQGNSA. The CDR3 spans 15 residues. In DNA form, the CDR3 reads TGTGCCAGCAGCATAACCGGGACTAGCGACTACGAGCAGTACTTC. Translation: CASSITGTSDYEQYF.

CDR3 amino acids: CASSAGGHYTDTQYF. The CDR3 DNA is TGTGCCAGCAGTGCAGGGGGCCATTACACAGATACGCAGTATTTT. The chain carries TRBV2 and TRBJ2-3; 8 bases are a match to TRBD1. The V gene end was trimmed by 4 bases and the J gene end by 2 bases; junction bases not matched to a gene: 5. The CDR3 runs 15 residues. The germline V gene encodes CDR1 SNHLY and CDR2 FYNNEI.

The chain employs TRBV5-1 and TRBJ2-1, with D possibly TRBD2 on 5 matching bases. The length of the CDR3 is 16 residues. Germline V CDR1 and CDR2: SGHRS, YFSETQ. The V and J ends lost 0 bases and 0 bases respectively, with 10 bases between them. The DNA for the CDR3 is TGCGCCAGCAGCTTGGAAGCGGCGAGCTCCTACAATGAGCAGTTCTTC. This sequence encodes CASSLEAASSYNEQFF.

The chain couples TRBV2 to TRBJ2-5; D not resolved. V was cut by 10 bases and J by 1 base, with 19 bases left in between. The CDR3 extends over 15 amino acids. Germline CDR1 and CDR2: SNHLY and FYNNEI. In DNA form, the CDR3 reads TGTGCCATCCTCCCGGTTCCGGGTATCCAAGAGACCCAGTACTTC. Protein: CAILPVPGIQETQYF.

V is TRBV6-5 and J is TRBJ1-6; perhaps TRBD1 as D (5 bases). The V end lost 1 base, the J end lost 8 bases, and 9 bases lay between the germline ends. Germline values: CDR1 MNHEY, CDR2 SVGAGI. The CDR3 is made up of 14 amino acids. For the CDR3, the DNA is TGTGCCAGCAGTTACTGGGGCAGCGATTCACCCCTCCACTTT. It codes for CASSYWGSDSPLHF.

J is TRBJ2-1 and V is TRBV19; 7 positions match TRBD1. Germline CDR1 reads LNHDA; CDR2 reads SQIVND (reference sequence). Trimming cost V 9 bases and J 4 bases; bases outside gene matches: 12. The length of the CDR3 is 15 residues. CDR3 DNA sequence: TGTGCCAGCAAGGGACAGACCCATTTATACAATGAGCAGTTCTTC. Translation: CASKGQTHLYNEQFF.

The CDR3 nucleotides are TGTGCCAGCAGCCAGGACACCCTCTCTGGAAACACCATATATTTT. Amino acids: CASSQDTLSGNTIYF. The chain joins TRBV3-1 (or the pseudogene TRBV3-2) to TRBJ1-3, with D maybe TRBD1 (5 bases). V lost 3 bases and J lost 0, with 9 bases in between. This CDR3 region has 15 residues. The germline V gene has CDR1 LGHDT and CDR2 YNNKEL (reference sequence).

The chain uses TRBV11-2 and TRBJ2-1; 8 bases are a match to TRBD1. Trimming cost V 0 bases and J 7 bases; bases outside gene matches: 5. The CDR3 covers 15 residues. CDR1 is SGHAT, CDR2 FQNNGV, per germline. The CDR3 DNA reads as TGTGCCAGCAGCTTAGATTGGACAGGGTGGAATGAGCAGTTCTTC. Translating gives CASSLDWTGWNEQFF.

The V call is TRBV9, the J call TRBJ2-1; 12 bases agree with TRBD2. The CDR3 is 14 residues long. Looked up from germline, CDR1 is SGDLS and CDR2 is YYNGEE. V dropped 0 bases and J dropped 9; count of bases not matched to a gene: 1. CDR3 bases: TGTGCCAGCAGCGTAGTACTAGCGGGGGGTGAGCAGTTCTTC. Amino acid sequence: CASSVVLAGGEQFF.

The V call is TRBV6-6, the J call TRBJ1-1; 8 positions match TRBD1. The germline CDR1 and CDR2 sequences are MNHNY and SVGAGI (reference sequence). V was clipped by 5 bases and J by 0 bases; unmatched bases: 5. The CDR3 loop spans 15 amino acids. CDR3 protein: CASSPQDRVNTEAFF. As DNA, the CDR3 is TGTGCCAGCAGTCCCCAGGACAGGGTGAACACTGAAGCTTTCTTT.

The CDR3 protein is CASSQDHSAASYEQYF. Written as DNA, the CDR3 is TGCGCCAGCAGCCAAGATCATTCGGCGGCCTCCTACGAGCAGTACTTC. This sequence joins TRBV4-1 and TRBJ2-7; D call uncertain. In germline, CDR1 is MGHRA, CDR2 YSYEKL. CDR3 length: 16 residues. The germline V and J ends were trimmed by 0 bases and 0 bases, with 12 bases remaining between them.

This chain links TRBV5-1 with TRBJ2-7; TRBD1 matches at 11 bases. Trimming took 4 bases from V and 1 from J; bases not matched to a gene: 4. This CDR3 has 15 residues. Germline CDR1 SGHRS, CDR2 YFSETQ. In nucleotides, the CDR3 is TGCGCCAGCAGCCGGACAGGGGGCGAGTCCTACGAGCAGTACTTC. Translated: CASSRTGGESYEQYF.

The chain recombines TRBV11-3 with TRBJ2-7, with D uncertain. Germline-derived CDR1 and CDR2 are SGHNT and YENEEA. This CDR3 region has 15 residues. The ends were cut back, 1 base at V and 4 bases at J, with 14 bases in the middle. Written as DNA, the CDR3 is TGTGCCAGCAGCTTAGTAGTTAGCAGCTTTTACGAGCAGTACTTC. Translated, it gives CASSLVVSSFYEQYF.

This rearrangement joins TRBV7-2 to TRBJ1-2; weak D call: TRBD1 (5 bases). The length of the CDR3 is 14 residues. The V and J ends lost 4 bases and 8 bases respectively, with 17 bases between them. Per the germline V gene, CDR1 is SGHTA and CDR2 is FQGNSA. For the CDR3, the DNA is TGTGCCAGCAGCTCTTCCTGGGGGGTCCCCGGCTACACCTTC. As protein: CASSSSWGVPGYTF. The variable domain in full, with the rest retrieved from reference TRBV7-2 and TRBJ1-2, is GAGVSQSPSNKVTEKGKDVELRCDPISGHTALYWYRQSLGQGLEFLIYFQGNSAPDKSGLPSDRFSAERTGGSVSTLTIQRTQQEDSAVYLCASSSSWGVPGYTFGSGTRLTVV.

A few counts support this clone. The sample holds other DNA sequences that translate to the same CDR3. V and J are TRBV4-1 and TRBJ1-1, with D uncertain. V lost 4 bases and J 5 bases, leaving 23 bases between the germline ends. The CDR3 is made up of 17 amino acids. From germline, CDR1 is MGHRA and CDR2 YSYEKL. Written as DNA, the CDR3 is TGCGCCAGCAGCCCAGGTCGTAGGGCTGGAGGGAAAACTGAAGCTTTCTTT. Its protein product is CASSPGRRAGGKTEAFF.